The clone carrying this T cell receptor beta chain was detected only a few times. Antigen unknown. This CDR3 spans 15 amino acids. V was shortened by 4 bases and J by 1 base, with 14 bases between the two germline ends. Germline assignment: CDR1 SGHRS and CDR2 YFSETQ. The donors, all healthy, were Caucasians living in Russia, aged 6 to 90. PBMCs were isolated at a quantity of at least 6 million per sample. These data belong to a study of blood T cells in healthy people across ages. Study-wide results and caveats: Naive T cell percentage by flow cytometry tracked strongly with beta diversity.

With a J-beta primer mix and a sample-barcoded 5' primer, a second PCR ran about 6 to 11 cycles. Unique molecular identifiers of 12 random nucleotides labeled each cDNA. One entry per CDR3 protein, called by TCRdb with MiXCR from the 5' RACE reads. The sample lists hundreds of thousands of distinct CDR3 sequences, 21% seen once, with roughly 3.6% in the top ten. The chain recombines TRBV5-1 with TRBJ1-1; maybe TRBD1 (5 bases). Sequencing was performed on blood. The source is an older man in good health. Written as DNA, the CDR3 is TGCGCCAGCAGCACCGGGACCTTCGCGAACACTGAAGCTTTCTTT. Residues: CASSTGTFANTEAFF.